The 29 T cell receptor beta chains below come from one sample, sequenced in a study of blood T cell repertoires in COVID-19. The method was immunoSEQ multiplex PCR; TCRdb's version includes in-frame clones alone and lacks a portion of them. The sample includes approximately 500,000 clones, more than 75% of them seen just once. Material: PBMCs or T cells enriched from blood (not recorded which). The receptors derive from a woman in her thirties or forties who had recovered from COVID-19.

The J gene is TRBJ2-2, the V gene TRBV10-2, with D perhaps matching TRBD1 (6 bases). The CDR3 contains 12 residues. Trimming pared 6 bases from V and 5 bases from J, leaving 7 bases between. CDR1 and CDR2 from the germline V gene are WSHSY and SAAADI. In nucleotides, the CDR3 is TGCGCCAGCAGGGGGGCGACCGGGGAGCTGTTTTTT. Translating gives CASRGATGELFF.

This sequence joins TRBV3-1 (or the pseudogene TRBV3-2) and TRBJ2-2; 8 nucleotides align to TRBD2. Germline assignment: CDR1 LGHDT and CDR2 YNNKEL (reference sequence). The CDR3 loop spans 14 amino acids. The V and J ends lost 4 bases and 6 bases, in that order; junction bases with no gene match: 4. CDR3 sequence (DNA): TGTGCCAGCAGCCCCGGACTAGCTCCCGGGGAGCTGTTTTTT. Amino acids: CASSPGLAPGELFF.

V is TRBV16 and J is TRBJ1-5; D not resolved. CDR1 and CDR2 from the germline V gene are KGHSY and FQNENV. V dropped 3 bases and J dropped 7 bases, with 13 bases sitting between them. This CDR3 region has 14 residues. CDR3 DNA sequence: TGTGCCAGCAGCCAGGGGTTAGGGAGCCAGCCCCAGCATTTT. Its protein product is CASSQGLGSQPQHF.

This clone was detected only a few times. The V call is TRBV7-2, the J call TRBJ1-2, with 8 bases lining up with TRBD1. This CDR3 is built from 15 residues. Trimming cost V 1 base and J 4 bases; bases outside gene matches: 5. From germline, CDR1 is SGHTA and CDR2 FQGNSA. CDR3 sequence reads: CASSLGQGASYGYTF. The CDR3 nucleotides read TGTGCCAGCAGCTTAGGTCAGGGGGCCAGCTATGGCTACACCTTC.

The rearrangement uses TRBV27 and TRBJ1-2, with 8 bases fitting TRBD1. J gave up 2 bases and V 3 bases, and 5 bases lay outside the gene matches. Germline CDR1 and CDR2: MNHEY and SMNVEV (reference sequence). The CDR3 is made up of 15 amino acids. CDR3 amino acids: CASSFKGQANYGYTF. The CDR3 DNA sequence: TGTGCCAGCAGTTTTAAGGGACAGGCGAACTATGGCTACACCTTC.

The chain has TRBV5-8 and TRBJ1-6, with D tentatively TRBD1 (6 bases). Germline CDR1 SGHTS, CDR2 YDEGEE. V dropped 1 base and J dropped 5 bases, with 16 bases sitting between them. This CDR3 comprises 17 residues. The CDR3 region has the DNA TGTGCCAGCAGCTTGTTACTGGGGGCGATAGATAATTCACCCCTCCACTTT. This gives the protein CASSLLLGAIDNSPLHF.

This sequence joins TRBV27 and TRBJ1-2; 9 bases line up with TRBD1. Germline assignment: CDR1 MNHEY and CDR2 SMNVEV (reference sequence). CDR3 size: 17 residues. J was trimmed by 7 bases and V by 5 bases; bases with no gene match: 17. The CDR3 loop reads CASSPARGDRALRGYTF. In DNA form, the CDR3 reads TGTGCCAGCAGTCCAGCTAGAGGGGACAGGGCCCTTCGTGGCTACACCTTC.

V is TRBV5-1 and J is TRBJ1-1; D unresolved. Germline CDR1 is SGHRS and CDR2 is YFSETQ. V dropped 0 bases and J dropped 5 bases, with 14 bases sitting between them. The CDR3 extends over 15 amino acids. Here the CDR3 reads CASSLEPGVGTEAFF. The CDR3, as DNA: TGCGCCAGCAGCTTGGAACCCGGGGTTGGTACTGAAGCTTTCTTT.

The chain employs TRBV6-5 and TRBJ2-7, with D tentatively TRBD2 (6 bases). The CDR3 consists of 15 residues. Germline loops: CDR1 MNHEY, CDR2 SVGAGI. Trimming pared 6 bases from V and 0 bases from J, leaving 15 bases between. CDR3 region: CASRGFRGISYEQYF. CDR3 DNA: TGTGCCAGCAGGGGCTTCCGCGGGATCTCCTACGAGCAGTACTTC.

The chain uses TRBV25-1 and TRBJ1-1; D is unresolved. Germline V gene data show CDR1 as MGHDK and CDR2 as SYGVNS. Between the trimmed V and J ends, which lost 2 bases and 5 bases, there was a span of 6 bases. This CDR3 region has 12 residues. The CDR3 DNA is TGTGCCAGCAGTGAAGGAGCGACTGAAGCTTTCTTT. Amino acid sequence: CASSEGATEAFF.

This chain connects TRBV27 to TRBJ1-1; weak D call: TRBD1 (6 bases). The germline V and J ends were trimmed by 6 bases and 0 bases, with 17 bases remaining between them. Germline CDR1 is MNHEY and CDR2 is SMNVEV (reference sequence). This CDR3 has 16 residues. CDR3 amino acids: CASSFRNQGLNTEAFF. Written as DNA, the CDR3 is TGTGCCAGCAGCTTCCGTAACCAGGGGTTGAACACTGAAGCTTTCTTT.

The CDR3 loop is CASSLDAGEKLFF. The CDR3 coding sequence is TGTGCCAGCAGCTTAGATGCGGGGGAAAAACTGTTTTTT. The chain employs TRBV7-9 and TRBJ1-4; D is unclear. Germline CDR1 reads SEHNR; CDR2 reads FQNEAQ (reference sequence). V was cut by 1 base and J by 8 bases, with 8 bases left in between. The length of the CDR3 is 13 residues.

The chain recombines TRBV2 with TRBJ2-7; D might be TRBD1 (5 bases). Trimming cost V 7 bases and J 4 bases, with 11 bases left between them. CDR3 length: 12 amino acids. Germline loops: CDR1 SNHLY, CDR2 FYNNEI. The CDR3 reads CASTPDNYEQYF. The CDR3 DNA reads as TGTGCCAGCACCCCGGACAATTACGAGCAGTACTTC. Combining the CDR3 with reference TRBV2 and TRBJ2-7 gives the whole variable domain EPEVTQTPSHQVTQMGQEVILRCVPISNHLYFYWYRQILGQKVEFLVSFYNNEISEKSEIFDDQFSVERPDGSNFTLKIRSTKLEDSAMYFCASTPDNYEQYFGPGTRLTVT.

Worth noting for this clone: Other DNA sequences in the sample encode the same CDR3. The V call is TRBV19, the J call TRBJ1-1; 7 positions agree with TRBD1. The V segment lost 3 bases and the J segment 5 bases; nucleotides outside the gene matches: 3. CDR1 is LNHDA, CDR2 SQIVND, per germline (reference sequence). The CDR3 contains 13 residues. CDR3 sequence: CASSIGTVTEAFF. CDR3 sequence (DNA): TGTGCCAGTAGTATTGGGACAGTTACTGAAGCTTTCTTT. The whole variable domain, filled in from reference TRBV19 and TRBJ1-1, reads DGGITQSPKYLFRKEGQNVTLSCEQNLNHDAMYWYRQDPGQGLRLIYYSQIVNDFQKGDIAEGYSVSREKKESFPLTVTSAQKNPTAFYLCASSIGTVTEAFFGQGTRLTVV.

V gene TRBV6-1 combines with J gene TRBJ1-6; the D gene is possibly TRBD1 (5 bases). Germline loops: CDR1 MNHNS, CDR2 SASEGT. This CDR3 has 15 residues. Trimming took 2 bases from V and 4 from J, leaving 9 bases between them. CDR3 bases: TGTGCCAGCAGTGAATCGGCAGGGTATAATTCACCCCTCCACTTT. Its translation is CASSESAGYNSPLHF.

The chain carries TRBV6-5 and TRBJ2-7, with D possibly being TRBD1 (6 bases). Germline V CDR1 and CDR2: MNHEY, SVGAGI. V was shortened by 4 bases and J by 0 bases, with 16 bases between the two germline ends. The CDR3 consists of 16 residues. CDR3 DNA: TGTGCCAGCAGTTCTCCCCGGGACACATCCTCCTACGAGCAGTACTTC. Its protein product is CASSSPRDTSSYEQYF.

This rearrangement joins TRBV28 to TRBJ2-7; TRBD1 is a possible D gene (5 bases). V lost 8 bases to trimming and J lost 3 bases, with 8 bases between them. The CDR3 sequence is 11 residues long. CDR1 and CDR2 from the germline V gene are MDHEN and SYDVKM. CDR3 in amino acids: CASGANYEQYF. For the CDR3, the DNA is TGTGCCAGCGGGGCCAACTACGAGCAGTACTTC.

The chain uses TRBV14 and TRBJ1-1, with TRBD1 identical over 7 bases. V lost 2 bases and J lost 11; bases outside the gene matches: 5. This CDR3 comprises 12 residues. The germline CDR1 and CDR2 sequences are SGHDN and FVKESK. The CDR3 DNA reads as TGTGCCAGCAGCCAAAGGACAGGTCGGGCTTTCTTT. Residues: CASSQRTGRAFF.

The chain uses TRBV7-2 and TRBJ2-2; possibly TRBD2 for D (5 bases). Germline V CDR1 and CDR2: SGHTA, FQGNSA. CDR3 length equals 16 residues. Deletions cut 6 bases from V and 6 bases from J, with 20 bases between. In DNA form, the CDR3 reads TGTGCCAGCAGACCCCAGAGTATTGCGGGTGCCGGGGAGCTGTTTTTT. Translation gives CASRPQSIAGAGELFF.

The chain recombines TRBV10-3 with TRBJ1-1; D is perhaps TRBD1 (5 bases). The CDR3 runs to 15 residues. Germline CDR1 is ENHRY and CDR2 is SYGVKD. V was trimmed by 0 bases and J by 5 bases, leaving 13 bases between them. CDR3 protein: CAISESPGRGTEAFF. CDR3 in DNA: TGTGCCATCAGTGAGTCCCCAGGGCGGGGGACTGAAGCTTTCTTT.

The CDR3 DNA sequence: TGTGCCAGTAGTATACTTCGATCCGGGACAGGGGACGGCTACACCTTC. Amino acids: CASSILRSGTGDGYTF. The chain combines TRBV19 with TRBJ1-2; 10 nucleotides align to TRBD1. The J segment lost 8 bases and the V segment lost 2 bases, leaving 11 bases of the junction unmatched. Germline lookup yields CDR1 LNHDA and CDR2 SQIVND (reference sequence). This CDR3 contains 16 residues.

This clone occurred once. This rearrangement joins TRBV13 to TRBJ1-6; possible D gene TRBD1, 6 bases. CDR1 PRHDT and CDR2 FYEKMQ come from the germline V gene (reference sequence). Trimming stripped 0 bases from V and 9 bases from J, with 12 bases between. The CDR3 is 15 amino acids. The chain's CDR3 is CASSLGQGVGSPLHF. DNA for the CDR3: TGTGCCAGCAGCTTAGGACAGGGAGTAGGTTCACCCCTCCACTTT.

This chain connects TRBV18 to TRBJ1-1; D gene unclear. The CDR3 length is 15 residues. The ends were cut back, 5 bases at V and 0 bases at J, with 13 bases in the middle. Looked up from germline, CDR1 is KGHSH and CDR2 is LQKENI. The CDR3 is CASSAYTSMNTEAFF. The CDR3 nucleotides are TGTGCCAGCTCAGCGTATACTAGCATGAACACTGAAGCTTTCTTT.

The V and J genes are TRBV18 and TRBJ2-2; TRBD2 matches 7 bases. CDR1 and CDR2 from the germline V gene are KGHSH and LQKENI. The CDR3 consists of 15 residues. With V trimmed by 5 bases and J by 2 bases, 5 bases remained unmatched. CDR3 nucleotides: TGTGCCAGCTCAACCCGGACTAGTAACACCGGGGAGCTGTTTTTT. This gives the protein CASSTRTSNTGELFF.

This clone was observed once. The rearrangement links TRBV5-6 to TRBJ1-6; D remains unclear. From germline, CDR1 is SGHDT and CDR2 YYEEEE. This CDR3 region has 16 residues. The V and J ends lost 0 bases and 0 bases respectively, with 7 bases between them. CDR3 DNA sequence: TGTGCCAGCAGCTTGGCGGGAAGCTCCTATAATTCACCCCTCCACTTT. Translated, it gives CASSLAGSSYNSPLHF.

This clone was seen only once. This chain links TRBV28 with TRBJ1-3, with a weak D call TRBD1 (6 bases). V was pared by 5 bases and J by 0 bases, with 14 bases between. CDR3 length: 16 residues. Germline-derived CDR1 and CDR2 are MDHEN and SYDVKM. The CDR3 DNA follows: TGTGCCAGCAGTCGCCGGGGGGCGGCCTCTGGAAACACCATATATTTT. As protein: CASSRRGAASGNTIYF.

The chain joins TRBV7-9 to TRBJ1-1; 10 bases map to TRBD1. The ends lost 5 bases at V and 1 base at J; junction bases unmatched: 7. This CDR3 contains 16 residues. Germline CDR1 is SEHNR and CDR2 is FQNEAQ (reference sequence). The CDR3 DNA reads as TGTGCCAGCAGCCGGGACAGGGGAGGGAGGAACACTGAAGCTTTCTTT. Protein product: CASSRDRGGRNTEAFF.

The chain links TRBV7-2 to TRBJ1-2; D uncertain. Per germline, CDR1 SGHTA and CDR2 FQGNSA. Trimming removed 2 bases at V and 2 bases at J, with 6 bases between. This CDR3 region has 13 residues. The CDR3 nucleotides read TGTGCCAGCAGCTTACCGGGGAACTATGGCTACACCTTC. This codes for CASSLPGNYGYTF.

With respect to this clone: This same CDR3 is encoded by further DNA sequences in the sample. V and J are TRBV6-5 and TRBJ1-2, with D unresolved. Looked up from germline, CDR1 is MNHEY and CDR2 is SVGAGI. This CDR3 region has 13 residues. Trimming shortened V by 2 bases and J by 4 bases, and 8 bases separated the two germline ends. As DNA, the CDR3 is TGTGCCAGCAGTTACAGGGAGGGCTATGGCTACACCTTC. Its translation: CASSYREGYGYTF.